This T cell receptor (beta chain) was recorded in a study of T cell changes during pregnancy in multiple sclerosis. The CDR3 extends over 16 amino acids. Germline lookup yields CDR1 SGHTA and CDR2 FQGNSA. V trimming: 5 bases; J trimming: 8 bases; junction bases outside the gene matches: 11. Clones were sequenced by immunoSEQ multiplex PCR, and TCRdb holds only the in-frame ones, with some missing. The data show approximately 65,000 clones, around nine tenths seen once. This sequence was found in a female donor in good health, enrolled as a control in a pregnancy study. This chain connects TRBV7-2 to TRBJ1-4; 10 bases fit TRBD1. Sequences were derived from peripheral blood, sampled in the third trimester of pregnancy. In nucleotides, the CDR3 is TGTGCCAGCAGCGGAGACAGGGGGCGAAGGGGGGAAAAACTGTTTTTT. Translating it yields CASSGDRGRRGEKLFF.